These 2 T cell receptor beta chains originate from one sample sequenced in a study of graft-versus-host responses after intestinal transplantation. Their target antigens are unknown. The data were produced by immunoSEQ multiplex PCR, yet TCRdb's version contains in-frame clones alone and is incomplete. This sample has 96,000 or so clones, with 92% found just once. The material was unstimulated CD4+ T cells sorted from spleen or lymph node cells, obtained before intestinal transplant. The receptor set was obtained from a human donor who received an intestinal transplant.

The chain has TRBV6-6 and TRBJ1-2; D call uncertain. Trimming removed 8 bases at V and 8 bases at J, with 15 bases between. Germline CDR1 is MNHNY and CDR2 is SVGAGI (reference sequence). The CDR3 has 12 amino acids. The CDR3 region is CASGREGIGYTF. In DNA, the CDR3 is TGTGCCAGCGGAAGGGAGGGAATCGGCTACACCTTC.

The J gene is TRBJ1-1, the V gene TRBV2; tentatively, D is TRBD1 (6 bases). CDR3 length: 17 amino acids. In germline, CDR1 is SNHLY, CDR2 FYNNEI. V dropped 4 bases and J dropped 3 bases, with 21 bases sitting between them. As DNA, the CDR3 is TGTGCCAGCAGTGTGATCGACAGGATACTTTTGGACACTGAAGCTTTCTTT. As protein: CASSVIDRILLDTEAFF.